These T cell receptor beta chains were read from a single sample in a study of cytomegalovirus exposure and HLA in healthy donors. Here immunoSEQ multiplex PCR was the method, and the copy in TCRdb shows in-frame clones only, minus some. The sample records hundreds of thousands of clones, over 75% being singletons. Sequenced material: PBMCs. These receptor sequences come from a man aged 18 to 30 in good health and CMV-seropositive. Each CDR3 is given with its conserved first and last residue. D genes are given only for firm matches. The size entry is marked missing in some rows and otherwise reads once, few, many or a size class.

CDR3 length,clone size,J gene,D gene,V gene,CDR3 DNA,CDR3 protein
16,-,TRBJ2-3,TRBD2,TRBV19,TGTGCCAGTAGTATAAAGGACGGGAGGATCATAGATACGCAGTATTTT,CASSIKDGRIIDTQYF
15,-,TRBJ2-1,TRBD1,TRBV9,TGTGCCAGCAGCGGAACAGGGGGCATCGGCAATGAGCAGTTCTTC,CASSGTGGIGNEQFF
14,-,TRBJ2-3,-,TRBV6-4,TGTGCCAGCAGTGAGATAACAGGGTCTGATACGCAGTATTTT,CASSEITGSDTQYF
16,-,TRBJ2-7,TRBD2,TRBV27,TGTGCCAGCAGTTCGCAACTAGCGGGAGGATTCTACGAGCAGTACTTC,CASSSQLAGGFYEQYF
15,-,TRBJ2-7,TRBD2,TRBV30,TGTGCCTGGGGGTTAGCGGGAGGCCGCTCCTACGAGCAGTACTTC,CAWGLAGGRSYEQYF
15,-,TRBJ2-2,TRBD1,TRBV9,TGTGCCAGCAGTGAAACAGGGGGCTGGACCGGGGAGCTGTTTTTT,CASSETGGWTGELFF
16,once,TRBJ2-1,-,TRBV19,TGTGCCAGTAATGGTCAGGGGAGGTTCGCCTACAATGAGCAGTTCTTC,CASNGQGRFAYNEQFF
17,-,TRBJ1-5,-,TRBV18,TGTGCCAGCTCACACCTACCGGGAGGGGTGAGCAATCAGCCCCAGCATTTT,CASSHLPGGVSNQPQHF
12,-,TRBJ2-5,-,TRBV30,TGTGCCTGGAGTGTAATAGAAGAGACCCAGTACTTC,CAWSVIEETQYF
19,-,TRBJ2-3,TRBD2,TRBV7-9,TGTGCCAGCAGCATTGGGACTAGCGGGATCAAAATAATTACAGATACGCAGTATTTT,CASSIGTSGIKIITDTQYF
16,-,TRBJ2-5,-,TRBV23-1,TGCGCCATCAACGGGCTGGTAGCGGACCACCAAGAGACCCAGTACTTC,CAINGLVADHQETQYF
15,few,TRBJ1-2,-,TRBV28,TGTGCCAGCAGTACCGGCGGGACGGCTCCGGTGGGCTACACCTTC,CASSTGGTAPVGYTF
18,once,TRBJ1-2,-,TRBV7-9,TGTGCCAGCAGCTCGCTGCTCCCCGGGACAAACTCTAACTATGGCTACACCTTC,CASSSLLPGTNSNYGYTF
14,-,TRBJ2-2,-,TRBV6-6,TGTGCCAGCAACCGGTTACCGAACACCGGGGAGCTGTTTTTT,CASNRLPNTGELFF
11,-,TRBJ1-1,TRBD1,TRBV20-1,TGCGCCGCTAGGGGGCGCACTGAAGCTTTCTTT,CAARGRTEAFF
17,-,TRBJ2-5,-,TRBV11-2,TGTGCCAGCAGCCTAGAAACAATCGGGACGGCCGAGCGAACCCAGTACTTC,CASSLETIGTAERTQYF
13,-,TRBJ1-4,-,TRBV2,TGTGCCAGCAGTTCCAGGGGAAGAGAAAAACTGTTTTTT,CASSSRGREKLFF
17,-,TRBJ2-1,TRBD2,TRBV11-2,TGTGCCAGCAGCCACCTTAGGGGTAGCGGGGCCTACAATGAGCAGTTCTTC,CASSHLRGSGAYNEQFF
18,-,TRBJ2-2,-,TRBV5-6,TGTGCCAGCAGCTCTCTGGGGGGCGCAGAGACGGTCACCGGGGAGCTGTTTTTT,CASSSLGGAETVTGELFF
18,-,TRBJ1-5,-,TRBV28,TGTGCCAGCAGTTCAGCCCCGGCAGGCTTATATAGCAATCAGCCCCAGCATTTT,CASSSAPAGLYSNQPQHF
13,-,TRBJ1-5,-,TRBV2,TGTGCCAGCAGTGGAGGGCCTAATCAGCCCCAGCATTTT,CASSGGPNQPQHF
15,-,TRBJ2-5,TRBD2,TRBV5-6,TGTGCCAGCAGCTTGTTGAGCGGGAGTAGAGAGACCCAGTACTTC,CASSLLSGSRETQYF
15,-,TRBJ2-1,TRBD2,TRBV9,TGTGCCAGCAGCGTTAGCGGGAGCGAAAACAATGAGCAGTTCTTC,CASSVSGSENNEQFF
14,-,TRBJ1-1,TRBD1,TRBV2,TGTGCCAGCAGCTCCGGGACAGGGAGGACTGAAGCTTTCTTT,CASSSGTGRTEAFF
15,-,TRBJ1-2,-,TRBV19,TGTGCCAGTAGTCAGACTCTGGCAGGGAACTATGGCTACACCTTC,CASSQTLAGNYGYTF
15,-,TRBJ2-7,TRBD2,TRBV9,TGTGCCAGCAGCGCCGGACTAGCCTGGGGCTACGAGCAGTACTTC,CASSAGLAWGYEQYF